The clone carrying this TCR beta chain was counted only a few times. Its antigen is as yet unknown. These data belong to a study of response to subunit inactivated influenza vaccine. Overall study results and limits: New T cells are recruited in small numbers by each seasonal influenza vaccination, according to the authors' suggestion.

V lost 1 base, J lost 2 bases, and 18 bases lay in between. The CDR3 is 17 amino acids. Germline V gives CDR1 DFQATT, CDR2 SNEGSKA (reference sequence). From the RT-PCR reads, TCRdb called clonotypes with MiXCR, one entry per CDR3 protein. In the table there are about 700,000 distinct CDR3 sequences, about 15% of which are singletons. The sequences come from PBMCs from blood, collected 14 to 15 days before vaccination. V and J are TRBV20-1 and TRBJ1-5; TRBD1 is a possible D gene (6 bases). The source of this sequence is a man aged 50-59 years who received an inactivated influenza vaccine. The CDR3 sequence is CSARGGGRAGGNQPQHF. CDR3 DNA sequence: TGCAGTGCTAGAGGTGGGGGGAGGGCAGGGGGCAATCAGCCCCAGCATTTT.